The clone carrying this TCR beta chain has more than one count but fewer than ten. Its antigen is as yet unknown. The CDR3 runs to 17 residues. Germline CDR1 and CDR2: MNHNS and SASEGT. Trimming cost V 9 bases and J 0 bases, with 18 bases left between them. Each TCR beta cDNA library carried unique molecular identifiers. Each CDR3 protein gets one entry after TCRdb re-called the PCR reads with MiXCR. The data hold fewer than 550,000 distinct CDR3 sequences, with approximately 31% observed a single time. This entry is derived from a study of post-analysis software for immune sequencing data. Study-wide results and limits: There were five TRBV segments more frequent in patients than controls, and TRBV5-6, TRBV5-1 and TRBV20-1 were among them.

The sequence was obtained from a girl aged 2-17 years with multiple sclerosis. The sample consisted of blood. The V and J genes are TRBV6-1 and TRBJ2-6; D is ambiguous. The DNA for the CDR3 is TGTGCCAGTAAGGAACCCCCGTTGCACTCTGGGGCCAACGTCCTGACTTTC. It translates to CASKEPPLHSGANVLTF.